Presented here are 11 T cell receptor beta chains from one specimen sequenced in a study of blood T cell repertoires in COVID-19. Only in-frame clones appear in the TCRdb table, and some are missing; sequencing was by immunoSEQ multiplex PCR. The repertoire has 150,000 to 200,000 clones, 87% of them found once; the top ten carry around 4%. Sequencing was performed on peripheral blood. These receptors were obtained from a woman in her fifties or sixties who had recovered from COVID-19.

The rearrangement links TRBV6-5 to TRBJ2-3; possibly TRBD2 for D (5 bases). Germline CDR1 MNHEY, CDR2 SVGAGI. V lost 9 bases and J lost 2, with 15 bases in between. The CDR3 is made up of 14 amino acids. Written as DNA, the CDR3 is TGTGCCAGTCATCCACGGGGTCTCACAGATACGCAGTATTTT. It yields the protein CASHPRGLTDTQYF.

The J gene is TRBJ2-5, the V gene TRBV9; unclear D gene. This CDR3 contains 17 residues. V lost 1 base to trimming and J lost 5 bases, with 21 bases between them. Germline V gene sequence: CDR1 SGDLS, CDR2 YYNGEE. CDR3 in amino acids: CASSVSFTPGIEETQYF. CDR3 coding DNA: TGTGCCAGCAGCGTATCTTTTACCCCAGGTATTGAGGAGACCCAGTACTTC. Full variable domain (outside the CDR3, taken from reference TRBV9 and TRBJ2-5): DSGVTQTPKHLITATGQRVTLRCSPRSGDLSVYWYQQSLDQGLQFLIQYYNGEERAKGNILERFSAQQFPDLHSELNLSSLELGDSALYFCASSVSFTPGIEETQYFGPGTRLLVL.

The gene calls are TRBV3-1 (or the pseudogene TRBV3-2) and TRBJ1-4; D is uncertain. This CDR3 is 11 amino acids long. The V and J ends lost 4 bases and 14 bases respectively, with 11 bases between them. From germline, CDR1 is LGHDT and CDR2 YNNKEL (reference sequence). In nucleotides, the CDR3 is TGTGCCAGCAGCCTCGGGAGGGCGCTGTTTTTT. This encodes CASSLGRALFF.

This rearrangement joins TRBV30 to TRBJ1-4; D uncertain. V was shortened by 3 bases and J by 4 bases, with 15 bases between the two germline ends. This CDR3 spans 15 amino acids. Per germline, CDR1 GTSNPN and CDR2 SVGIG (reference sequence). The chain's CDR3 is CAWSAGNPGNEKLFF. CDR3 in DNA: TGTGCCTGGAGCGCCGGGAATCCGGGTAATGAAAAACTGTTTTTT.

The V call is TRBV5-6, the J call TRBJ2-3; no firm D call. Trimming pared 0 bases from V and 3 bases from J, leaving 5 bases between. Per germline, CDR1 SGHDT and CDR2 YYEEEE. CDR3 length: 13 residues. CDR3: CASSLVDTDTQYF. The CDR3 bases are TGTGCCAGCAGCTTGGTAGATACAGATACGCAGTATTTT.

The CDR3 here is CATSRGDSQETQYF. The DNA for the CDR3 is TGTGCCACCAGCAGAGGGGACTCCCAAGAGACCCAGTACTTC. The gene calls are TRBV15 and TRBJ2-5, with D perhaps matching TRBD2 (6 bases). The CDR3 covers 14 residues. Germline values: CDR1 LNHNV, CDR2 YYDKDF (reference sequence). Between the trimmed V and J ends, which lost 1 base and 1 base, there was a span of 7 bases.

On this clone itself: A junction end diverges from the germline sequence, so it may reflect a read error. The chain joins TRBV20-1 to TRBJ1-2; D remains ambiguous. The V gene's germline CDR1 is DFQATT and CDR2 SNEGSKA (reference sequence). CDR3 length: 11 residues. This chain's CDR3 is CSASLLYGYTF. For the CDR3, the DNA is TGCAGTGCATCCCTACTCTATGGTTACACCTTC.

The gene calls are TRBV19 and TRBJ2-1, with D possibly being TRBD2 (5 bases). The CDR3 extends over 15 amino acids. CDR1 is LNHDA and CDR2 is SQIVND in the germline V gene (reference sequence). Trimming pared 6 bases from V and 3 bases from J, leaving 15 bases between. This chain's CDR3 is CASSSPAGLYNEQFF. CDR3 nucleotides: TGTGCCAGTAGCTCCCCGGCGGGTCTCTACAATGAGCAGTTCTTC.

The chain recombines TRBV19 with TRBJ1-5, with D uncertain. The CDR3 is 14 amino acids. The V end lost 0 bases, the J end lost 4 bases, and 7 bases lay between the germline ends. Germline CDR1 reads LNHDA; CDR2 reads SQIVND (reference sequence). CDR3 DNA: TGTGCCAGTAGTATAGAAGCGGGGAATCAGCCCCAGCATTTT. Translating gives CASSIEAGNQPQHF.

This clone was recorded only once. The chain employs TRBV6-6 and TRBJ1-3; 7 bases match TRBD1. The CDR3 consists of 15 residues. V lost 7 bases and J lost 2; bases outside the gene matches: 8. CDR1 is MNHNY and CDR2 is SVGAGI in the germline V gene (reference sequence). The CDR3 nucleotides read TGTGCCAGCAACATACAGGGGAACCCTGGAAACACCATATATTTT. This sequence encodes CASNIQGNPGNTIYF.

The V gene is TRBV7-7, the J gene TRBJ2-3; 7 nucleotides line up with TRBD1. The junction had 5 bases not matched to a gene; V was cut back by 2 bases and J by 3 bases. Germline V gene lookup returns CDR1 SSHAT and CDR2 FNYEAQ (reference sequence). The CDR3 has 15 residues. The CDR3 DNA sequence: TGTGCCAGCAGCTTAAAAGGGGGCAGGACAGATACGCAGTATTTT. It encodes CASSLKGGRTDTQYF.